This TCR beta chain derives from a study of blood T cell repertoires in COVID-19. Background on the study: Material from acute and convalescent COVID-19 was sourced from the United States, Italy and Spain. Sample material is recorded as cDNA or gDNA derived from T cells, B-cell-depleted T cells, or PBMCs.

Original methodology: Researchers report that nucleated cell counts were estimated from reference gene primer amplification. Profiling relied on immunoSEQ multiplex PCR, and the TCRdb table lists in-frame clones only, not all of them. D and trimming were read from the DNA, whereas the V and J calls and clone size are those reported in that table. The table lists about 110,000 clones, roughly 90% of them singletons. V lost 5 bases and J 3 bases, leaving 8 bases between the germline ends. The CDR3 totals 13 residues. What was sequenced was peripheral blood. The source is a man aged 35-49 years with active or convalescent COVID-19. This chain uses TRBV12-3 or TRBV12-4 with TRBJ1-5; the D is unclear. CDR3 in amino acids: CASSRSDNQPQHF. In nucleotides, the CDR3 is TGTGCCAGCAGTCGATCAGACAATCAGCCCCAGCATTTT.